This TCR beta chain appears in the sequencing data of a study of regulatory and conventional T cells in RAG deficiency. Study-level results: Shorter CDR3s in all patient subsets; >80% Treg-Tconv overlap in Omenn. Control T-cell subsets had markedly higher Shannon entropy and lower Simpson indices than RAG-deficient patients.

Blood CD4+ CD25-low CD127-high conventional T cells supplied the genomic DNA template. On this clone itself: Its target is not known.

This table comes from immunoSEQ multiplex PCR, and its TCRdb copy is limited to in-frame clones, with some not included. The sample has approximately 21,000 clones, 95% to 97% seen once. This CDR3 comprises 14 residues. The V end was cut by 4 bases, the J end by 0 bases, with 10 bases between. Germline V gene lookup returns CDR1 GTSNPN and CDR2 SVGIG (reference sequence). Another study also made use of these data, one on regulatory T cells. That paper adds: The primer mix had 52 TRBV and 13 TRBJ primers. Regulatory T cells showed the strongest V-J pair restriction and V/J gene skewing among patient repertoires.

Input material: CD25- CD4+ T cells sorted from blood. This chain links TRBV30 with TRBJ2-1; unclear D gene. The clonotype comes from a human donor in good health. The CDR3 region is CAWIQTISYNEQFF. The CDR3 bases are TGTGCCTGGATACAGACCATCTCCTACAATGAGCAGTTCTTC.